These T cell receptor beta chains were read from a single sample in a study of blood T cells in healthy people across ages. Each CDR3 protein is one row after TCRdb ran MiXCR on the 5' RACE reads. The sample yields about 640,000 distinct CDR3 sequences, roughly 31% seen once. The sample was blood. The receptors were sampled from a woman older than 75 in good health. The CDR3 runs from the conserved cysteine through the conserved F or W.

CDR3 length	V gene	CDR3 protein
15	TRBV14	CASSLLGGGTYEQYF
13	TRBV2	CASSEYINQPQHF
16	TRBV10-3	CAIGSRGTGDTGELFF
15	TRBV10-3	CAISPGTGGGGGYTF
13	TRBV25-1	CASSALVSGGYTF
17	TRBV7-2	CASSLVGGTGDNYGYTF
15	TRBV7-2	CASSLAVGYYNEQYF
15	TRBV5-5	CASSFRGSRTGELFF
14	TRBV5-1	CASSSLTGGGEAFF
16	TRBV27	CASSRVGRTSGVEQYF
15	TRBV20-1	CSADGQASVYNEQFF
16	TRBV3-1	CASSHRSGGNPYEQYF
16	TRBV6-2/TRBV6-3	CASTYGLAGAADTQYF
15	TRBV29-1	CSVFGTGTSTDTQYF
15	TRBV10-3	CAISRGGSMNTEAFF
18	TRBV13	CASSSHRTGSTTKNIQYF
14	TRBV20-1	CSASWSSGYNEQFF